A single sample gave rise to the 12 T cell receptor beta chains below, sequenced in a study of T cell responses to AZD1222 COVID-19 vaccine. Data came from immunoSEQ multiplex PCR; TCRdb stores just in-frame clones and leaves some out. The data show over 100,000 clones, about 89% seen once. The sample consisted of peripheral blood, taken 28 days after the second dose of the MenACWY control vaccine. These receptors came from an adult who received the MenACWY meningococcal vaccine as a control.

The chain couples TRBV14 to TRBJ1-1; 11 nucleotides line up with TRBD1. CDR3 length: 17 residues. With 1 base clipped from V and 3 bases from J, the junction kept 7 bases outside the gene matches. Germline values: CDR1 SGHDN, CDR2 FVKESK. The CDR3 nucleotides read TGTGCCAGCAGCCAAGTACTCGGACAGGGGGCCGACACTGAAGCTTTCTTT. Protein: CASSQVLGQGADTEAFF.

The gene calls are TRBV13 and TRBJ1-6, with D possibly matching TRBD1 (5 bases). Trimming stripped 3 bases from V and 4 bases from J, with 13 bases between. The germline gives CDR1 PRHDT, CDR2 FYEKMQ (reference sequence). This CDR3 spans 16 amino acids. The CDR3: CASSFEGRRYNSPLHF. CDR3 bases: TGTGCCAGCAGCTTTGAGGGGCGGCGGTATAATTCACCCCTCCACTTT.

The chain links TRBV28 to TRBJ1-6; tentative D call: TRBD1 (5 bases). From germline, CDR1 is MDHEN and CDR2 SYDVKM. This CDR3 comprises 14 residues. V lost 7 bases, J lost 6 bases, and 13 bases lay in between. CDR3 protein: CASTPGAFNSPLHF. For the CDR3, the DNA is TGTGCCAGCACCCCCGGGGCGTTTAATTCACCCCTCCACTTT. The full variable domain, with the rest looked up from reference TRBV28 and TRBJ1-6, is DVKVTQSSRYLVKRTGEKVFLECVQDMDHENMFWYRQDPGLGLRLIYFSYDVKMKEKGDIPEGYSVSREKKERFSLILESASTNQTSMYLCASTPGAFNSPLHFGNGTRLTVT.

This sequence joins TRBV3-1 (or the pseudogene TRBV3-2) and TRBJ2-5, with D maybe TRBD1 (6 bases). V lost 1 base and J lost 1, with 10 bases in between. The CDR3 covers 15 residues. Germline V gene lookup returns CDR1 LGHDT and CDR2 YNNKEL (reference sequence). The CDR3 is CASSQGWDIQETQYF. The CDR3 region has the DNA TGTGCCAGCAGCCAAGGTTGGGACATCCAAGAGACCCAGTACTTC.

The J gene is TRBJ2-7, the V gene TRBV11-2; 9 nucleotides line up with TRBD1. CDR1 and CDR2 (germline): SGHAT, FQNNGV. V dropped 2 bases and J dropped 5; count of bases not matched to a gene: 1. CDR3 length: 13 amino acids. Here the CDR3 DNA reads TGTGCCAGCAGCTTAAACAGGGGGCACGAGCAGTACTTC. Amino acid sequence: CASSLNRGHEQYF.

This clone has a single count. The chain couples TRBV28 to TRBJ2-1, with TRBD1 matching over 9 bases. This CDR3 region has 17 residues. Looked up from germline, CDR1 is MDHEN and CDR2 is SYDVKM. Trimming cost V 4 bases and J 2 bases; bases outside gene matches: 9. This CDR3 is CASSSLPGTGTYNEQFF. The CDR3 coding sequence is TGTGCCAGCAGTTCCCTCCCCGGGACAGGGACCTACAATGAGCAGTTCTTC.

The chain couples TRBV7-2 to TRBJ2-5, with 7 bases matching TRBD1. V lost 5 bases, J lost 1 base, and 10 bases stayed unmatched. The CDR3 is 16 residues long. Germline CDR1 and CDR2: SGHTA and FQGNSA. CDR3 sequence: CASSVQATGAQETQYF. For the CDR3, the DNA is TGTGCCAGCAGCGTACAAGCCACAGGGGCCCAAGAGACCCAGTACTTC.

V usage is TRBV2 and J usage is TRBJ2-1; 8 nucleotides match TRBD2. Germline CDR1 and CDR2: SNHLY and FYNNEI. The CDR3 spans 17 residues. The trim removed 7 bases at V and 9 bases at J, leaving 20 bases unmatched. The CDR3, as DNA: TGTGCCAGCAACACTGGCCCGGGACTAGGAAATTCTATTGAGCAGTTCTTC. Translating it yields CASNTGPGLGNSIEQFF.

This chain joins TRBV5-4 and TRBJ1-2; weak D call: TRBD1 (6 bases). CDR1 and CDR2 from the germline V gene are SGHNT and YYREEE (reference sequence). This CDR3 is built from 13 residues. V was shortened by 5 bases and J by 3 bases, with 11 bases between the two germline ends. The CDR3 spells CASSTGLDYGYTF. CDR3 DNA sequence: TGTGCCAGCAGTACAGGGTTGGACTATGGCTACACCTTC.

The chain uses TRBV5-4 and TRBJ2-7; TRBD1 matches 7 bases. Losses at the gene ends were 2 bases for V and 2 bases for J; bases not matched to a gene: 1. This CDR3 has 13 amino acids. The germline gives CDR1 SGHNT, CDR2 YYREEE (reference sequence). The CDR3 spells CASSLTGAYEQYF. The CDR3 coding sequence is TGTGCCAGCAGCTTAACAGGGGCCTACGAGCAGTACTTC.

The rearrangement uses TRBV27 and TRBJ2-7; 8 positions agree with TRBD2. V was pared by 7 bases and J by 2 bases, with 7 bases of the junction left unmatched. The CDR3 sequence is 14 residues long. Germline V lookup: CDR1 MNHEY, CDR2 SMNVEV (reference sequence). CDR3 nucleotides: TGTGCCAGCAAAACCTCGGGGGGGACCTACGAGCAGTACTTC. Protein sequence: CASKTSGGTYEQYF.

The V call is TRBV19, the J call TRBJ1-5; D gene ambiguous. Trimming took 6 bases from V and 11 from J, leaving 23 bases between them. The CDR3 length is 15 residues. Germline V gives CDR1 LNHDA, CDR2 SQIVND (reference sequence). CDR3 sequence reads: CASSRPTPSGRAQHF. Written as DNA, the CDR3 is TGTGCCAGTAGCCGCCCTACACCGTCGGGGAGGGCCCAGCATTTT.